Listed below are T cell receptor beta chains from one sample, sequenced in a study of blood T cells in healthy people across ages. TCRdb re-analysed the 5' RACE reads in MiXCR, keeping a single row per CDR3 protein. The sample gives fewer than 800,000 distinct CDR3 sequences, 25% of which show up once; 9.4% is in the top ten. These data also formed part of another study, on T cells of mothers and their children.

Sample: blood. The receptors derive from a boy aged 5-17 years in good health. The conserved cysteine and the conserved F or W are not part of the CDR3 here.

CDR3: ASSISGGAGETQY
V: TRBV7-2
J: TRBJ2-5
length: 13

CDR3: ASRPLAGGPKHRSDTQY
V: TRBV28
J: TRBJ2-3
length: 17

CDR3: ASSTSGGGHNEQF
V: TRBV6-1
J: TRBJ2-1
length: 13

CDR3: SALGLASTYEQY
V: TRBV20-1
J: TRBJ2-7
length: 12

CDR3: ASSHGTNTGELF
V: TRBV4-3
J: TRBJ2-2
length: 12

CDR3: ASSTGRRTDTQY
V: TRBV7-2
J: TRBJ2-3
length: 12

CDR3: AISEVAAKGETQY
V: TRBV10-3
J: TRBJ2-5
length: 13

CDR3: ATGTAQETQY
V: TRBV24-1
J: TRBJ2-5
length: 10

CDR3: ASSSQDLNSPLH
V: TRBV7-9
J: TRBJ1-6
length: 12

CDR3: ASNRGVFAEAF
V: TRBV6-5
J: TRBJ1-1
length: 11

CDR3: ATTESSYNEQF
V: TRBV6-5
J: TRBJ2-1
length: 11

CDR3: ASSLGGLVQY
V: TRBV7-2
J: TRBJ2-7
length: 10

CDR3: ASSDRQGVRNTEAF
V: TRBV25-1
J: TRBJ1-1
length: 14

CDR3: SARTRDRGYGKNIQY
V: TRBV20-1
J: TRBJ2-4
length: 15